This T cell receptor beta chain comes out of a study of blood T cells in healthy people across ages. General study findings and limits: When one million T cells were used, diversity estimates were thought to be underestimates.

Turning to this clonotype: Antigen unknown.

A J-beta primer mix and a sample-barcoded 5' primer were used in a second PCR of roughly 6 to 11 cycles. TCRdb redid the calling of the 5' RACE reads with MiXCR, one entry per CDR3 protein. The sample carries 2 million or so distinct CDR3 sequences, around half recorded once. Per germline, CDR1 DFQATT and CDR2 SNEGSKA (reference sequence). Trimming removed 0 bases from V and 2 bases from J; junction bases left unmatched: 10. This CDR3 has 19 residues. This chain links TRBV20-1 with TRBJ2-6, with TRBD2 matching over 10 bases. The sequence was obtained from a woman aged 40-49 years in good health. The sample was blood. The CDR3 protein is CSARELVAGGPTGANVLTF. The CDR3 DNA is TGCAGTGCTAGAGAACTTGTAGCGGGGGGACCCACTGGGGCCAACGTCCTGACTTTC.